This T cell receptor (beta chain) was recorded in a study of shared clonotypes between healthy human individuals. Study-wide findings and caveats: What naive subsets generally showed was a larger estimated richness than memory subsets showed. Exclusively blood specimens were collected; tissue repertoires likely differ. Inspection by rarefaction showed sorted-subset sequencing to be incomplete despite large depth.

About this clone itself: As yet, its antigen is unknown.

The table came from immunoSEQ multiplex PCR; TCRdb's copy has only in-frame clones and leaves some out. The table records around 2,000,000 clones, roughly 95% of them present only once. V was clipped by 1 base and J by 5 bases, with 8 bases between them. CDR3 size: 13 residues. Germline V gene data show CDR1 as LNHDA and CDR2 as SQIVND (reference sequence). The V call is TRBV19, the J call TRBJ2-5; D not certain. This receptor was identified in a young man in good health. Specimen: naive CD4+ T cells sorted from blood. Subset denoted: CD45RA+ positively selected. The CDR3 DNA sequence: TGTGCCAGTAGTATAGGTCCAGTGGAGACCCAGTACTTC. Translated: CASSIGPVETQYF.